This T cell receptor (beta chain) was recovered during a study of T cells in Graves' hyperthyroidism and ophthalmopathy. Study background: The initial diagnosis was the point when peripheral blood was collected, ahead of any treatment. General study points: Expanded thyroid clonotypes (above 0.001) were mostly also found in blood.

TCR beta CDR3 regions were amplified from RNA. First-round RT-PCR with HTBI primers amplified the TCR CDR3 region. TCRdb re-analysed the multiplex PCR reads in MiXCR, keeping a single row per CDR3 protein. Of hundreds of thousands of distinct CDR3 sequences listed, less than 25% are singletons. To note about this clonotype: Its antigen is undetermined.

Disease duration was under 3 months in the ophthalmopathy patients, who also had a Clinical Activity Score of at least 3 and a NOSPECS grade of at least 4. Cells are PBMCs isolated from more than 8.5 ml of fresh blood. Germline-derived CDR1 and CDR2 are MGHRA and YSYEKL. V gave up 0 bases and J gave up 2 bases, with 7 bases separating them. This CDR3 is 14 amino acids long. The V gene is TRBV4-1, the J gene TRBJ2-5; D call uncertain. What was sequenced was blood. The origin of this receptor is a man aged 25 to 40 with Graves' ophthalmopathy. The CDR3, as DNA: TGCGCCAGCAGCCAAGACTACATTCAAGAGACCCAGTACTTC. Its protein product is CASSQDYIQETQYF.